These T cell receptor beta chains were read from a single sample in a study of control samples from healthy donors and cancer patients. TCRdb's table, derived via immunoSEQ multiplex PCR, lists solely in-frame clones and lacks some. The table records 110,000 or so clones, about 83% of them present only once. The sequencing input was blood. These receptors all come from a woman aged 50 to 60 in good health. The CDR3 runs from the conserved cysteine through the conserved F or W. The D gene is left open where the match is weak. The listing skips clone size in some rows; elsewhere it reads once, few, many or a size class.

j_call	v_call	d_call	clone_size	cdr3_aa	cdr3_nt
TRBJ2-3	TRBV4-2	TRBD2	NA	CASSPTSGRTDTQYF	TGTGCCAGCAGCCCTACTAGCGGGAGAACAGATACGCAGTATTTT
TRBJ1-3	TRBV9	NA	NA	CASSVGGGLGGNTIYF	TGTGCCAGCAGCGTAGGAGGAGGCTTAGGTGGAAACACCATATATTTT
TRBJ1-3	TRBV4-2	NA	NA	CASSPLSNRVDTIYF	TGTGCCAGCAGCCCCCTCTCCAACAGGGTGGACACCATATATTTT
TRBJ1-5	TRBV9	NA	NA	CASSPGRNSNQPQHF	TGTGCCAGCAGCCCGGGACGGAATAGCAATCAGCCCCAGCATTTT
TRBJ1-5	TRBV6-1	NA	NA	CASSEGDRQPQHF	TGTGCCAGCAGTGAAGGGGACCGCCAGCCCCAGCATTTT
TRBJ1-6	TRBV5-6	NA	once	CASSFRGLLYSPLHF	TGTGCCAGCAGCTTTAGGGGGTTATTATACTCACCCCTCCACTTT
TRBJ2-2	TRBV10-3	TRBD1	NA	CAISQTPTGGKNTGELFF	TGTGCCATCAGTCAAACCCCGACAGGGGGCAAGAACACCGGGGAGCTGTTTTTT
TRBJ1-2	TRBV2	NA	few	CASSERGSANYGYTF	TGTGCCAGCAGCGAACGGGGCTCCGCTAACTATGGCTACACCTTC
TRBJ1-2	TRBV5-1	TRBD1	NA	CASSYTGTGGASGYGYTF	TGCGCCAGCAGCTATACCGGGACAGGGGGCGCCTCGGGCTATGGCTACACCTTC
TRBJ2-6	TRBV9	TRBD1	NA	CASSLNRGTGGSGANVLTF	TGTGCCAGCAGCCTAAATCGGGGGACAGGGGGCTCTGGGGCCAACGTCCTGACTTTC
TRBJ1-2	TRBV12-3/TRBV12-4	NA	NA	CASTNRDYGYTF	TGTGCCAGCACCAACAGGGACTATGGCTACACCTTC
TRBJ2-2	TRBV27	TRBD2	NA	CASSRTRGTGELFF	TGTGCCAGCAGTCGGACTAGGGGCACCGGGGAGCTGTTTTTT
TRBJ1-1	TRBV11-3	NA	once	CASSWGVLMNTEAFF	TGTGCCAGCAGCTGGGGGGTTTTGATGAACACTGAAGCTTTCTTT
TRBJ2-5	TRBV7-8	TRBD2	NA	CASSQTSPYQETQYF	TGTGCCAGCAGTCAGACTAGCCCGTACCAAGAGACCCAGTACTTC
TRBJ1-1	TRBV20-1	NA	NA	CSASNGWSEAFF	TGCAGTGCTAGTAATGGTTGGTCTGAAGCTTTCTTT
TRBJ2-1	TRBV30	TRBD2	once	CAWSVGLAGYSLNEQFF	TGTGCCTGGAGTGTGGGACTAGCGGGATACTCTCTCAATGAGCAGTTCTTC
TRBJ1-2	TRBV19	NA	NA	CASSTTASIGTGYTF	TGTGCCAGTAGTACAACCGCCTCAATTGGAACTGGCTACACCTTC
TRBJ1-6	TRBV7-2	TRBD1	few	CASSLDRGPRAPLHF	TGTGCCAGCAGCTTAGACAGGGGGCCTAGGGCACCCCTCCACTTT
TRBJ2-3	TRBV3-1/TRBV3-2	TRBD2	NA	CASSLALAGIDTQYF	TGTGCCAGCAGCCTTGCGCTAGCGGGAATCGATACGCAGTATTTT
TRBJ2-7	TRBV4-2	TRBD2	NA	CASSQEGLAGAYEQYF	TGTGCCAGCAGCCAAGAGGGACTAGCGGGGGCCTACGAGCAGTACTTC
TRBJ2-7	TRBV9	NA	NA	CASSVATRGEQYF	TGTGCCAGCAGCGTAGCCACCAGGGGCGAGCAGTACTTC
TRBJ2-5	TRBV3-1/TRBV3-2	TRBD2	NA	CAGGEWGQETQYF	TGTGCCGGGGGGGAGTGGGGACAAGAGACCCAGTACTTC
TRBJ1-2	TRBV7-9	TRBD1	once	CASSLSDRGGGYTF	TGTGCCAGCAGCTTATCCGACAGGGGGGGTGGCTACACCTTC
TRBJ2-3	TRBV29-1	NA	NA	CSVEDTQYF	TGCAGCGTTGAGGATACGCAGTATTTT
TRBJ1-1	TRBV20-1	NA	NA	CSASEDTEAFF	TGCAGTGCTAGTGAAGACACTGAAGCTTTCTTT
TRBJ2-3	TRBV25-1	NA	NA	CASSVLLADTQYF	TGTGCCAGCAGTGTACTACTCGCGGATACGCAGTATTTT
TRBJ2-3	TRBV30	NA	once	CAWEQKRDTQYF	TGTGCCTGGGAACAGAAGAGAGATACGCAGTATTTT
TRBJ1-1	TRBV28	TRBD1	NA	CASRTGQGVRVGTEAFF	TGTGCCAGCAGAACAGGACAGGGGGTCCGGGTGGGCACTGAAGCTTTCTTT
TRBJ2-7	TRBV7-2	TRBD2	NA	CASSQTSGLGEQYF	TGTGCCAGCAGCCAGACTAGCGGCCTGGGGGAGCAGTACTTC
TRBJ1-4	TRBV7-2	NA	NA	CASSQWEAREKLFF	TGTGCCAGCAGCCAGTGGGAGGCCCGTGAAAAACTGTTTTTT
TRBJ2-2	TRBV19	NA	NA	CASSIPGVGTGELFF	TGTGCCAGTAGTATCCCAGGGGTAGGGACCGGGGAGCTGTTTTTT
TRBJ1-6	TRBV6-2/TRBV6-3	TRBD1	NA	CASSITGDSSPLHF	TGTGCCAGCAGTATCACAGGGGACAGTTCACCCCTCCACTTT
TRBJ1-3	TRBV28	NA	once	CASSLLQGTGNTIYF	TGTGCCAGCAGTTTATTACAGGGAACTGGAAACACCATATATTTT
TRBJ2-1	TRBV18	NA	once	CASSSTGASYNEQFF	TGTGCCAGCTCTAGCACTGGGGCCTCCTACAATGAGCAGTTCTTC
TRBJ1-1	TRBV5-8	NA	NA	CASSLGRTRVEAFF	TGTGCCAGCAGCTTGGGACGGACTCGAGTTGAAGCTTTCTTT
TRBJ1-4	TRBV7-2	NA	NA	CASSLPRFRGGNEKLFF	TGTGCCAGCAGCTTACCTAGGTTCCGGGGAGGGAATGAAAAACTGTTTTTT
TRBJ2-1	TRBV7-2	NA	NA	CASSLQVYNEQFF	TGTGCCAGCAGCTTACAAGTTTACAATGAGCAGTTCTTC
TRBJ2-2	TRBV19	NA	NA	CASSIAGGTGELFF	TGTGCCAGTAGTATTGCGGGTGGCACCGGGGAGCTGTTTTTT
TRBJ1-3	TRBV7-2	NA	NA	CASSLRMSLSGNTIYF	TGTGCCAGCAGCTTAAGAATGTCACTCTCTGGAAACACCATATATTTT
TRBJ2-5	TRBV2	TRBD2	NA	CASGAGEETQYF	TGTGCCAGCGGGGCGGGGGAGGAGACCCAGTACTTC
TRBJ2-7	TRBV19	NA	NA	CASSTSLTGTGQYF	TGTGCCAGTAGTACGTCTTTGACAGGAACGGGGCAGTACTTC
TRBJ1-4	TRBV5-1	NA	NA	CASSLVGSPNEKLFF	TGCGCCAGCAGCTTGGTAGGGAGCCCTAATGAAAAACTGTTTTTT
TRBJ1-6	TRBV5-4	NA	few	CASSFASESPLHF	TGTGCCAGCAGCTTTGCGTCGGAATCACCCCTCCACTTT
TRBJ2-7	TRBV5-5	TRBD1	NA	CASSPTGSYEQYF	TGTGCCAGCAGCCCGACAGGGTCGTACGAGCAGTACTTC
TRBJ2-5	TRBV15	NA	NA	CATSSEGGETQYF	TGTGCCACCAGCAGTGAGGGTGGAGAGACCCAGTACTTC
TRBJ2-2	TRBV2	NA	NA	CASSVSSITGELFF	TGTGCCAGCAGTGTTAGCAGTATCACCGGGGAGCTGTTTTTT